The T cell receptor beta chain under discussion was sequenced for a study of T cell responses to AZD1222 COVID-19 vaccine. Background on the study: Timing groups of about 4 and about 12 weeks for second doses were pooled.

Profiled with immunoSEQ multiplex PCR; TCRdb holds only in-frame clones, not every one. The table shows some 140,000 clones, with roughly nine tenths occurring only once. This CDR3 comprises 14 residues. With 3 bases removed from V and 8 bases from J, the gap between germline ends came to 13 bases. Germline V gene data show CDR1 as SGHTA and CDR2 as FQGNSA. Study-wide points: Repertoire samples came only from after the peak T cell response. The donor group comprised mostly white British people and more females; the analysis possibly underestimated clonal diversity.

Of note for this clone: Its antigen is not known.

This rearrangement joins TRBV7-2 to TRBJ1-4, with D perhaps TRBD1 (5 bases). The sequence was collected from an adult in good health. The sequencing used peripheral blood, collected on day 0 of AZD1222 vaccination. The CDR3, as DNA: TGTGCCAGCAGCTTCTCCAGGGACGCAGAAAAACTGTTTTTT. This gives the protein CASSFSRDAEKLFF.